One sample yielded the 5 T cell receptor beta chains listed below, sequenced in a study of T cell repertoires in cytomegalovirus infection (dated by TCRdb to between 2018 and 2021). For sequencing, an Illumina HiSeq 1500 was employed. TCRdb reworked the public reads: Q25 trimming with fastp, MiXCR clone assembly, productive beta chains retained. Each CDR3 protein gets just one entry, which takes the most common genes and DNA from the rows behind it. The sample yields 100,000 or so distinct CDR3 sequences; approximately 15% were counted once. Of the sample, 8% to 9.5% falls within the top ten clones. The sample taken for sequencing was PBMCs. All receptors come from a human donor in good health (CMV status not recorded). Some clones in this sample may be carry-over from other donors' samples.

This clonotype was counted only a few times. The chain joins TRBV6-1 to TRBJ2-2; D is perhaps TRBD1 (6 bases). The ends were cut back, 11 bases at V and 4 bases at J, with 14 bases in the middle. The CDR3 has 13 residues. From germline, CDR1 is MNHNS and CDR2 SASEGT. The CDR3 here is CAGGQWGTGELFF. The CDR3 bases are TGTGCCGGAGGACAGTGGGGCACCGGGGAGCTGTTTTTT.

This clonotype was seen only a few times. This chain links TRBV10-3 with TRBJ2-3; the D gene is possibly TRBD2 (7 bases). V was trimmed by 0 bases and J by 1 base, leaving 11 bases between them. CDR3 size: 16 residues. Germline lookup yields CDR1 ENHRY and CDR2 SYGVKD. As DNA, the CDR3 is TGTGCCATCAGTGAGTCGAAAGGGGGGGGCACAGATACGCAGTATTTT. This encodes CAISESKGGGTDTQYF.

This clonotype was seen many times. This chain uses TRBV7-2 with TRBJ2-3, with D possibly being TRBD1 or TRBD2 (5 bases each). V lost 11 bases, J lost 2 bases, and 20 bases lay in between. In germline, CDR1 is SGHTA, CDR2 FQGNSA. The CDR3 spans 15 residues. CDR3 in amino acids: CAGNRDGGSTDTQYF. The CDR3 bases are TGTGCCGGTAACCGGGACGGCGGCTCCACAGATACGCAGTATTTT.

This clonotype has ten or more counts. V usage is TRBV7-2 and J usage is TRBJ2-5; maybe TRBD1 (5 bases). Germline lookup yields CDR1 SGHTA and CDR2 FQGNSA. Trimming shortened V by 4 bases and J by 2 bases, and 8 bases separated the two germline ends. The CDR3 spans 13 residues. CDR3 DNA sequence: TGTGCCAGCAGCTCCGGACAACAAGAGACCCAGTACTTC. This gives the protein CASSSGQQETQYF.

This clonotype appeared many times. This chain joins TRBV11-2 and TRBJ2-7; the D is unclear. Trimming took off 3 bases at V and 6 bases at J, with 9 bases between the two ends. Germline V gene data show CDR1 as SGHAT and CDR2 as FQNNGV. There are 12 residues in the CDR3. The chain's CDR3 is CASSFAFLEQYF. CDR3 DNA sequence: TGTGCCAGCAGCTTTGCGTTCCTCGAGCAGTACTTC.